These 13 T cell receptor beta chains came from one sample sequenced in a study of T cell responses to AZD1222 COVID-19 vaccine. Method: immunoSEQ multiplex PCR; TCRdb's copy keeps in-frame clones and lacks some. The table shows 150,000 to 200,000 clones, with 87% occurring only once. The sample was peripheral blood, taken on day 0 of MenACWY control vaccination. These receptors came from an adult in good health.

The chain combines TRBV28 with TRBJ1-2, with D unclear. CDR1 is MDHEN, CDR2 SYDVKM, per germline. The CDR3 contains 12 residues. Trimming pared 3 bases from V and 8 bases from J, leaving 10 bases between. The CDR3: CASSLRVGGYTF. The CDR3 DNA follows: TGTGCCAGCAGTTTGAGGGTTGGCGGCTACACCTTC.

This clone occurred once. The chain links TRBV7-2 to TRBJ1-2, with 9 bases identical to TRBD1. With V trimmed by 5 bases and J by 7 bases, 8 bases remained unmatched. Per germline, CDR1 SGHTA and CDR2 FQGNSA. The CDR3 is made up of 14 amino acids. In DNA form, the CDR3 reads TGTGCCAGCAGCCCAAAGGGACAGGGTAGTGGCTACACCTTC. Translating it yields CASSPKGQGSGYTF. Full variable domain (missing parts from reference TRBV7-2 and TRBJ1-2): GAGVSQSPSNKVTEKGKDVELRCDPISGHTALYWYRQSLGQGLEFLIYFQGNSAPDKSGLPSDRFSAERTGGSVSTLTIQRTQQEDSAVYLCASSPKGQGSGYTFGSGTRLTVV.

This chain uses TRBV3-1 (or the pseudogene TRBV3-2) with TRBJ2-7; the match to TRBD2 covers 12 bases. With V trimmed by 4 bases and J by 5 bases, 6 bases remained unmatched. CDR1 is LGHDT, CDR2 YNNKEL, per germline (reference sequence). This CDR3 has 15 residues. The CDR3 loop reads CASSRLAGVVDEQYF. CDR3 DNA: TGTGCCAGCAGCCGACTAGCGGGGGTCGTGGACGAGCAGTACTTC.

The chain uses TRBV27 and TRBJ2-7, with 8 bases identical to TRBD2. Trimming took 7 bases from V and 0 from J; bases not matched to a gene: 8. The CDR3 contains 15 residues. Germline V gene lookup returns CDR1 MNHEY and CDR2 SMNVEV (reference sequence). The DNA for the CDR3 is TGTGCCAGCAAGGGGGAGCGGGGGACCTCCTACGAGCAGTACTTC. Translated, it gives CASKGERGTSYEQYF.

The chain combines TRBV4-1 with TRBJ1-6; perhaps TRBD1 as D (5 bases). Trimming cost V 0 bases and J 6 bases, with 9 bases left between them. Germline CDR1 and CDR2: MGHRA and YSYEKL. The CDR3 length is 15 residues. CDR3 in DNA: TGCGCCAGCAGCCAAGATCAGGGTAGTAATTCACCCCTCCACTTT. Translation: CASSQDQGSNSPLHF.

V usage is TRBV19 and J usage is TRBJ1-1; D perhaps matches TRBD1 (6 bases). The CDR3 is 12 amino acids. V was cut by 8 bases and J by 9 bases, with 16 bases left in between. Germline CDR1 LNHDA, CDR2 SQIVND (reference sequence). CDR3 nucleotide sequence: TGTGCCAGTTCAGACAGAGGGGGGAAAGCTTTCTTT. This sequence encodes CASSDRGGKAFF.

The gene calls are TRBV4-3 and TRBJ2-5, with 11 bases matching TRBD2. Germline V gene lookup returns CDR1 LGHNA and CDR2 YSLEER. The CDR3 contains 15 residues. J gave up 4 bases and V 4 bases, and 5 bases lay outside the gene matches. CDR3 in DNA: TGCGCCAGCAGCCCTAGCGGGGGGCCCCCAGAGACCCAGTACTTC. Protein product: CASSPSGGPPETQYF.

V usage is TRBV11-2 and J usage is TRBJ1-2; D ambiguous. The CDR3 is made up of 13 amino acids. The germline V gene has CDR1 SGHAT and CDR2 FQNNGV. Trimming left V 5 bases short and J 3 bases short, with 10 bases between. The CDR3 DNA follows: TGTGCCAGCAGCCAACCGTTTGACTATGGCTACACCTTC. It is translated as CASSQPFDYGYTF.

The chain links TRBV28 to TRBJ2-7, with D uncertain. The CDR3 contains 11 residues. V dropped 3 bases and J dropped 9 bases, with 9 bases sitting between them. Germline values: CDR1 MDHEN, CDR2 SYDVKM. The CDR3 loop reads CASSFGLRQYF. The DNA of the CDR3 is TGTGCCAGCAGTTTTGGCCTCAGGCAGTACTTC.

This clone was picked up a small number of times. The chain uses TRBV11-3 and TRBJ2-3; perhaps D is TRBD1 or TRBD2 (5 bases each). This CDR3 is built from 16 residues. Trimming stripped 5 bases from V and 3 bases from J, with 18 bases between. Germline CDR1 and CDR2: SGHNT and YENEEA. CDR3 sequence reads: CASSPSGRGWTDTQYF. DNA for the CDR3: TGTGCCAGCAGCCCCTCGGGGCGAGGTTGGACAGATACGCAGTATTTT.

DNA for the CDR3: TGTGCCAGCAGCCAAGATTTTGTGGGCGGCGGGGGAAAATATCAGCCCCAGCATTTT. This codes for CASSQDFVGGGGKYQPQHF. J is TRBJ1-5 and V is TRBV3-1 (or the pseudogene TRBV3-2); a weak D match, TRBD1 (5 bases). Per the germline V gene, CDR1 is LGHDT and CDR2 is YNNKEL (reference sequence). The CDR3 consists of 19 residues. The V end was cut by 0 bases, the J end by 5 bases, with 23 bases between.

This sequence joins TRBV27 and TRBJ1-2; D not certain. Germline V gene lookup returns CDR1 MNHEY and CDR2 SMNVEV (reference sequence). V was clipped by 7 bases and J by 4 bases, with 7 bases between them. The CDR3 has 11 residues. The CDR3 spells CASIYGYGYTF. The CDR3 DNA reads as TGTGCCAGCATTTACGGCTATGGCTACACCTTC.

The chain uses TRBV11-2 and TRBJ2-7; tentative D call: TRBD1 (6 bases). The CDR3 extends over 14 amino acids. V dropped 1 base and J dropped 6 bases, with 13 bases sitting between them. CDR1 is SGHAT, CDR2 FQNNGV, per germline. CDR3 in DNA: TGTGCCAGCAGCTTAGCGGCAGGGGATGGCGAGCAGTACTTC. Translation gives CASSLAAGDGEQYF.